This T cell receptor (beta chain) came from a study of cytomegalovirus exposure and HLA in healthy donors (dated by TCRdb to the late 2010s). Study-level background: According to an earlier analysis of a few hundred of the donors, roughly 180 million T cells yielded roughly 100 million unique TCR beta sequences and approximately 300 Gb of sequence data. The T cell repertoires of under 750 subjects were profiled by immunosequencing and related to cytomegalovirus serostatus. The aim of the study was to test whether cataloging public T cell receptors could identify signatures of past pathogen exposure. All discovery cohort repertoires had been generated on a single sequencing platform. The number of donors typed differed by locus, with roughly 629-640 for A, B, C, DRB1 and DQB1, more than 500 for DQA1, 600 to 610 for DPA1, and approximately 470 for DPB1. Across some 400 genotyped donors of the cohort, an average of roughly 230,000 unique TCR beta nucleotide sequences per donor were sequenced, and approximately 17% of those sequences were non-productive. An earlier analysis of 587 of the donors applied high-throughput TCR beta sequencing to assess whether each TCR beta V gene segment acted as functional or pseudogenic. Rather than drawing on any new phenotypic data, the later analysis identified candidate immune exposures from TCR beta sequences and the way those sequences occurred across donors. Along with the approximately 620-subject first cohort, a separate validation cohort of over a hundred different subjects was used. The genetic ancestry cluster associated with self-reported Caucasian donors included 65% to 90% of the 398 genotyped donors. To predict cytomegalovirus infection status, the study combined high-throughput TCR immunosequencing, statistical association of individual TCRs with disease status, and machine learning. In a later genetic analysis, genome-wide SNP genotypes for about three fifths of the roughly 670 donors were used, and that subset was treated as a discovery cohort. Five DR-DQ haplotypes were handled as single units for association and clustering, since linkage in the cohort was strong. Donor age, sex, ethnicity and CMV serostatus were compiled together with the repertoire data. A later analysis re-analyzed previously published TCR beta repertoires from approximately 700 donors and added high-resolution HLA genotyping to study TCR occurrence patterns. Roughly 320 gigabases of sequencing data and around 90 million unique TCR sequences made up an early release that covered several hundred HLA-typed donors. Both class I and class II loci were covered by HLA typing, at four-digit resolution.

V loses 5 bases at its end and J loses 7 bases; junction bases beyond the gene matches: 11. Including cysteine and phenylalanine, the CDR3 has 16 amino acids. Only the CDR3 region is kept as DNA, spanning 48 bases read in frame from base 1. Reading the germline V gene (reference sequence) gives CDR1 LNHDA and CDR2 SQIVND. Overall study outcomes, separate from this receptor: A further reported finding was that TCR beta sequences accurately predicted the HLA-A and HLA-B alleles for most subjects in the first cohort. Linkage disequilibrium might explain the correlated functional status among segregating V segments, but an unknown experimental factor could not be ruled out. This cohort had only TCR beta chains sequenced, and the lack of alpha or paired-chain data limited which features could be detected. The classifier was reported to diagnose cytomegalovirus status with high specificity and sensitivity in both the original and validation cohorts. Because HLA typing was unavailable for some donors at each locus, only the typed subset was used in association tests. In a later genetic analysis, a missense DCLRE1C variant was associated with V-gene and J-gene trimming of TCR beta chains, and the association was replicated in an independent cohort. Compared with equally common non-associated chains, HLA-associated TCR beta chains in a later analysis were more clonally expanded and had lower generation probabilities. A total of fewer than 200 TCR beta chains were listed by the study as associated with cytomegalovirus. A later analysis found that most CMV-associated TCR beta chains appeared HLA-restricted, with HLA associations seemingly driven largely by CMV exposure. In vitro tests confirmed that a few of the cytomegalovirus-associated TCR beta chains recognize cytomegalovirus antigens. A group of highly shared sequence variants was considered likely to be a technical artifact of the sequencing pipeline. Because the 87-base-pair reads could not distinguish some IMGT-functional V segments, including TRBV6-2 and TRBV6-3, those segments were excluded. CMV serostatus was the only immune exposure information available for the cohort. Broadly in line with IMGT annotations, most TCR beta V segments showed up in productive rearrangements about 90% or about 30% of the time in an earlier analysis of roughly 590 of the donors. In a later analysis, several top co-occurrence clusters were reported to appear linked to parvovirus B19, influenza, CMV and Epstein-Barr virus. In a later analysis, TCR association rates were found to vary across HLA loci, with the most associated TCRs seen for DRB1 alleles and the fewest for HLA-C alleles. Most TCR sequences were seen in very few donors, while some public TCRs were found in many individuals. When HLA alleles, especially DR and DQ, strongly co-occurred, TCR associations were difficult to assign to individual alleles. Presence/absence analyses assumed roughly uniform sequencing depth across donors, an assumption that may not hold. According to the authors, the approach could potentially be generalized to other disease states and immunological phenotypes. Approximately 18 rarely observed V segments, including chromosome 9 orphons, were excluded from the earlier analysis of a few hundred of the donors because counts were too low. A later analysis associated 16,951 TCR beta sequences with specific HLA alleles at a false discovery rate of 0.05. A later genetic analysis reported fewer N-insertions in productive TCRs among donors in an Asian-associated ancestry cluster than the approximately 670-donor mean.

Regarding this clone: Its antigen is not yet known. The record has no base qualities; no much larger clone is one base away.

The library was generated by the immunoSEQ multiplex PCR assay. For the multiplex PCR, a mixture combining 60 forward primers for TCR Vbeta segments and 13 reverse primers for TCR Jbeta segments was used. The CDR3 region of rearranged TCR beta genes was amplified from genomic DNA with a multiplex PCR assay. The amplified TCR beta libraries were sequenced on the Illumina HiSeq System as 87-base-pair reads. For the original study's pipeline: A later analysis counted 75 million to 100 million unique TCR beta chains across the 550 to 700 repertoires, and some 11 million of these chains were shared by at least two donors. Raw reads were error-corrected and collapsed into unique sequences with a nearest-neighbor algorithm that merged closely related sequences to remove PCR and sequencing errors. Alignment of CDR3 sequences to IMGT reference sequences was used to assign V, D and J gene segments. Each retained sequence needed at least a six-nucleotide match to both a V gene segment and a J gene segment. A rearrangement was called productive if the CDR3 had no stop codons and remained in frame with V and J, and every other rearrangement was called non-productive. Following IMGT convention, CDR3 was defined as the stretch from the second conserved V-encoded cysteine to the conserved J-encoded phenylalanine. The earlier analysis of about 640 of the donors excluded any sequence lacking an unambiguous match to a single V gene segment. An earlier analysis of several hundred of the donors called V segments functional above 56.7% productive rearrangements and segregating when the between-donor standard deviation exceeded 5%. A statistical classification framework was built to diagnose cytomegalovirus status from the catalog of TCR beta chain sequences. In a later analysis, V and J genes were assigned by comparing TCR nucleotide sequences against IMGT/GENE-DB human TR gene sequences. A later analysis assigned CDR3 sequences and most-parsimonious VDJ recombination scenarios with the TCRdist pipeline. In a later analysis, every TCR beta chain was defined by the combination of its CDR3 amino acid sequence and its V-gene family, and reads without a unique V-gene family were dropped. As a way to deal with suspected cross-contamination and a sequencing artifact, a later analysis dropped over 550 nucleotide sequences that were highly shared and had low generation probability. For each public chain, a later analysis derived a clonal expansion index from normalized ranks of inferred template counts within each repertoire. In a later analysis, generation probabilities were computed with a VDJ recombination model fitted to out-of-frame rearrangements, and the resulting probabilities were checked against IGoR. A later analysis scored TCR-TCR, TCR-HLA and TCR-CMV co-occurrence with hypergeometric tests, applying a repertoire-size bias correction to TCR pairs. A later analysis estimated false discovery rates by permuting HLA or CMV assignments 20 times. In a later analysis, co-occurring TCRs were grouped using DBSCAN, with TCRdist sequence similarity added in when clustering inside HLA-allele-positive subsets. For co-occurrence clustering, repertoires with fewer than 30,000 or more than 120,000 public chains were excluded, along with five repertoires with anomalous nucleotide sharing. TCRdb's version of the immuneACCESS table is confined to in-frame rearrangements and falls short of the full clone set. An unresolved V gene accounts for under half of the shortfall where checked; the remainder is of unknown origin. Clone size and the V and J calls come from that table; the DNA yielded D and trimming. This sample gives just over 70,000 clones in total; about 74% of them show up just once. The top ten clones comprise more than 9.5% of the sample.

The cohort consisted of approximately 690 healthy bone marrow donors. At the time of sampling, every cohort member was nominally healthy, though immune exposures that went unrecorded were likely present. Of the 670 or so cohort members, about 280 had positive CMV serostatus and about 330 had negative CMV serostatus, and CMV serostatus was not recorded for the donor. Every donor gave a peripheral blood sample, and the peripheral blood mononuclear cells from that sample were used for TCR beta sequencing. The Qiagen DNeasy Blood Extraction Kit was used to extract genomic DNA from the blood cell samples.

This sequence uses TRBV19 and TRBJ2-7, with TRBD2 matching 13 junction bases. The TCR comes from a human donor in good health. Material for sequencing was PBMCs. The CDR3 corresponds to CASSVWTSGSDREQYF. The DNA reads TGTGCCAGTAGTGTGTGGACTAGCGGGAGCGATAGAGAGCAGTACTTC. When the CDR3 is completed using the reference TRBV19 and TRBJ2-7 genes on either side, the full variable domain is DGGITQSPKYLFRKEGQNVTLSCEQNLNHDAMYWYRQDPGQGLRLIYYSQIVNDFQKGDIAEGYSVSREKKESFPLTVTSAQKNPTAFYLCASSVWTSGSDREQYFGPGTRLTVT.